This T cell receptor (beta chain) appears in the sequencing data of a study of blood T cell repertoires in COVID-19. Study summary: Acute-phase and convalescent COVID-19 samples originated in the United States, Italy and Spain. In each case, the material was cDNA or gDNA derived from T cells, B-cell-depleted T cells, or PBMCs.

Regarding this clone: The junction departs from the called germline gene at one end, perhaps through a read error.

Per the study methods: Reference gene primer amplification yielded estimated nucleated cell counts. Produced via immunoSEQ multiplex PCR; TCRdb's table is partial and in-frame only. The DNA gave D and trimming, while V, J and clone size come from that table. The sample includes approximately 110,000 clones, about 85% seen only once; the top ten take 3.2%. Germline V CDR1 and CDR2: SGHDN, FVKESK. The CDR3 contains 13 residues. Patients at the Seattle site were enrolled during active infection and followed longitudinally. The TCR was taken from a woman older than 75 with COVID-19, enrolled during active disease. The J gene is TRBJ1-5, the V gene TRBV14, with D unresolved. Sequences were obtained from peripheral blood. DNA for the CDR3: TGTGCCAGCAGTCAAGGGTTGGAGCAGCCCCAGCATTTT. Its protein product is CASSQGLEQPQHF.